Presented here are 23 T cell receptor beta chains from one specimen sequenced in a study of shared clonotypes between healthy human individuals. The table came from immunoSEQ multiplex PCR; TCRdb's copy has only in-frame clones and leaves some out. Found here are around 600,000 clones, less than 98% of them singletons; the top ten hold 0.055% to 0.07%. Sequenced material: naive CD4+ T cells sorted from blood. Sample subset: CD45RA+ positively selected. The receptor set was obtained from a woman in her 30s in good health.

The J gene is TRBJ1-1, the V gene TRBV7-9; 11 nucleotides agree with TRBD1. V trimming: 5 bases; J trimming: 12 bases; junction bases outside the gene matches: 8. There are 13 residues in the CDR3. Germline CDR1 is SEHNR and CDR2 is FQNEAQ (reference sequence). CDR3 loop: CASSPDRGRGTFF. The CDR3 DNA sequence: TGTGCCAGCAGCCCGGACAGGGGGCGAGGTACTTTCTTT. Full variable domain (outside the CDR3, taken from reference TRBV7-9 and TRBJ1-1): DTGVSQNPRHKITKRGQNVTFRCDPISEHNRLYWYRQTLGQGPEFLTYFQNEAQLEKSRLLSDRFSAERPKGSFSTLEIQRTEQGDSAMYLCASSPDRGRGTFFGQGTRLTVV.

The chain is built from TRBV15 and TRBJ1-2; the D gene is possibly TRBD1 (6 bases). In germline, CDR1 is LNHNV, CDR2 YYDKDF (reference sequence). This CDR3 has 15 residues. V was shortened by 3 bases and J by 2 bases, with 13 bases between the two germline ends. In DNA form, the CDR3 reads TGTGCCACCAGCAGCACCCTGACAGGCAACTATGGCTACACCTTC. This encodes CATSSTLTGNYGYTF.

The genes are TRBV30 and TRBJ2-6; 12 positions agree with TRBD2. CDR1 GTSNPN and CDR2 SVGIG come from the germline V gene (reference sequence). The CDR3 covers 16 residues. After removal of 8 bases from V and 1 base from J, the junction contained 6 bases not matched to a gene. In nucleotides, the CDR3 is TGTGCCAGAGGACTAGCGGGAAGGTCTGGGGCCAACGTCCTGACTTTC. This encodes CARGLAGRSGANVLTF.

The chain recombines TRBV7-9 with TRBJ1-5; D call uncertain. The germline V gene encodes CDR1 SEHNR and CDR2 FQNEAQ (reference sequence). V lost 3 bases to trimming and J lost 7 bases, with 7 bases between them. This CDR3 contains 12 residues. The CDR3 sequence is CASSLINQPQHF. The CDR3 bases are TGTGCCAGCAGCTTGATCAACCAGCCCCAGCATTTT.

Only one count was recorded for this clone. The chain is built from TRBV19 and TRBJ1-1; no firm D call. From germline, CDR1 is LNHDA and CDR2 SQIVND (reference sequence). V gave up 3 bases and J gave up 1 base, with 12 bases separating them. The CDR3 runs 15 residues. The CDR3 here is CASSITPVSNTEAFF. The CDR3 region has the DNA TGTGCCAGTAGTATCACTCCGGTTTCGAACACTGAAGCTTTCTTT. The variable domain in full, completed from reference TRBV19 and TRBJ1-1, reads DGGITQSPKYLFRKEGQNVTLSCEQNLNHDAMYWYRQDPGQGLRLIYYSQIVNDFQKGDIAEGYSVSREKKESFPLTVTSAQKNPTAFYLCASSITPVSNTEAFFGQGTRLTVV.

The chain employs TRBV2 and TRBJ2-1; no clear D gene. Looked up from germline, CDR1 is SNHLY and CDR2 is FYNNEI. The CDR3 is 13 residues long. V was cut by 7 bases and J by 7 bases, with 14 bases left in between. The chain's CDR3 is CASTLGSVNEQFF. In DNA, the CDR3 is TGTGCCAGCACCCTGGGAAGTGTGAATGAGCAGTTCTTC.

The chain couples TRBV2 to TRBJ2-7; the D is unclear. CDR1 is SNHLY, CDR2 FYNNEI, per germline. The CDR3 spans 13 residues. V was shortened by 4 bases and J by 2 bases, with 9 bases between the two germline ends. The CDR3 here is CASSGTAAYEQYF. In DNA, the CDR3 is TGTGCCAGCAGTGGAACGGCTGCCTACGAGCAGTACTTC.

CDR3 in DNA: TGTGCCAGCAGCCCCATCAGAGGGGAGTTTCACAATGAGCAGTTCTTC. Translation gives CASSPIRGEFHNEQFF. This chain joins TRBV11-2 and TRBJ2-1, with D perhaps assigned TRBD1 or TRBD2 (5 bases each). V dropped 5 bases and J dropped 5 bases, with 19 bases sitting between them. Germline V gene data show CDR1 as SGHAT and CDR2 as FQNNGV. There are 16 residues in the CDR3. The full variable domain, completed using reference TRBV11-2 and TRBJ2-1, is EAGVAQSPRYKIIEKRQSVAFWCNPISGHATLYWYQQILGQGPKLLIQFQNNGVVDDSQLPKDRFSAERLKGVDSTLKIQPAKLEDSAVYLCASSPIRGEFHNEQFFGPGTRLTVL.

V and J are TRBV29-1 and TRBJ2-7; no definite D call. This CDR3 has 14 amino acids. Germline assignment: CDR1 SQVTM and CDR2 ANQGSEA. Trimming pared 5 bases from V and 6 bases from J, leaving 20 bases between. CDR3 region: CSVQNGVKPLEQYF. DNA for the CDR3: TGCAGCGTTCAGAACGGCGTTAAACCCCTCGAGCAGTACTTC.

This clone was observed a single time. The chain has TRBV28 and TRBJ2-1, with a tentative D call TRBD2 (7 bases). V was cut by 6 bases and J by 1 base, with 16 bases left in between. Germline V gene lookup returns CDR1 MDHEN and CDR2 SYDVKM. This CDR3 has 16 amino acids. CDR3 region: CASSPGEGWSYNEQFF. In DNA form, the CDR3 reads TGTGCCAGCAGCCCAGGGGAGGGTTGGTCCTACAATGAGCAGTTCTTC. The complete variable domain, with remaining parts taken from reference TRBV28 and TRBJ2-1, reads DVKVTQSSRYLVKRTGEKVFLECVQDMDHENMFWYRQDPGLGLRLIYFSYDVKMKEKGDIPEGYSVSREKKERFSLILESASTNQTSMYLCASSPGEGWSYNEQFFGPGTRLTVL.

The rearrangement uses TRBV5-1 and TRBJ2-7; D might be TRBD2 (5 bases). The germline V gene has CDR1 SGHRS and CDR2 YFSETQ. Trimming removed 0 bases at V and 2 bases at J, with 9 bases between. The length of the CDR3 is 14 residues. In DNA form, the CDR3 reads TGCGCCAGCAGCTTGGCGCCGGGAACCTACGAGCAGTACTTC. Its translation is CASSLAPGTYEQYF.

This chain connects TRBV11-3 to TRBJ1-1; 9 nucleotides match TRBD1. After removal of 4 bases from V and 3 bases from J, the junction contained 0 bases not matched to a gene. Germline CDR1 is SGHNT and CDR2 is YENEEA. CDR3 length: 13 amino acids. CDR3 DNA sequence: TGTGCCAGCAGCTGGACAGGGGACACTGAAGCTTTCTTT. Translating gives CASSWTGDTEAFF. Supplemented by reference TRBV11-3 and TRBJ1-1, the full variable domain reads EAGVVQSPRYKIIEKKQPVAFWCNPISGHNTLYWYLQNLGQGPELLIRYENEEAVDDSQLPKDRFSAERLKGVDSTLKIQPAELGDSAVYLCASSWTGDTEAFFGQGTRLTVV.

The rearrangement links TRBV2 to TRBJ2-7; TRBD2 matches 9 bases. Looked up from germline, CDR1 is SNHLY and CDR2 is FYNNEI. The CDR3 extends over 16 amino acids. Germline trimming cut 1 base from V and 0 bases from J; bases unmatched to any gene: 4. The CDR3 region has the DNA TGTGCCAGCAGTGAAGGTGCTAGCGGGATCTCCTACGAGCAGTACTTC. Encoded protein: CASSEGASGISYEQYF.

This rearrangement joins TRBV11-2 to TRBJ2-1; D is uncertain. The germline V gene encodes CDR1 SGHAT and CDR2 FQNNGV. The CDR3 loop spans 16 amino acids. V lost 1 base and J 1 base, leaving 11 bases between the germline ends. CDR3 nucleotides: TGTGCCAGCAGCTTAGGGGTAAGCGTATCCTACAATGAGCAGTTCTTC. This codes for CASSLGVSVSYNEQFF. Full variable domain (remainder filled in from reference TRBV11-2 and TRBJ2-1): EAGVAQSPRYKIIEKRQSVAFWCNPISGHATLYWYQQILGQGPKLLIQFQNNGVVDDSQLPKDRFSAERLKGVDSTLKIQPAKLEDSAVYLCASSLGVSVSYNEQFFGPGTRLTVL.

This CDR3 is CASSLVWCLCDNEQFF. CDR3 coding DNA: TGCGCCAGCAGCTTGGTTTGGTGCCTCTGCGACAATGAGCAGTTCTTC. This rearrangement joins TRBV5-1 to TRBJ2-1; D unresolved. Germline values: CDR1 SGHRS, CDR2 YFSETQ. Trimming cost V 0 bases and J 5 bases, with 15 bases left between them. The CDR3 is 16 residues long.

Concerning this clone: This specimen includes other DNA sequences encoding the same CDR3. The chain is built from TRBV19 and TRBJ2-7; D unclear. The CDR3 has 14 amino acids. The germline V gene encodes CDR1 LNHDA and CDR2 SQIVND (reference sequence). V was trimmed by 4 bases and J by 3 bases, leaving 13 bases between them. CDR3: CASSTPGQSYEQYF. The CDR3 coding sequence is TGTGCCAGTAGTACCCCGGGCCAAAGCTACGAGCAGTACTTC.

This sequence joins TRBV28 and TRBJ1-1; 7 bases match TRBD1. Per germline, CDR1 MDHEN and CDR2 SYDVKM. The CDR3 runs to 15 residues. With V trimmed by 5 bases and J by 4 bases, 10 bases remained unmatched. The CDR3 DNA reads TGTGCCAGCAGTAGACAGGGCATCGTAGGCACTGAAGCTTTCTTT. Amino acid sequence: CASSRQGIVGTEAFF.

The CDR3 region is CASSPGLGNTEAFF. In nucleotides, the CDR3 is TGTGCCAGCAGCCCCGGACTGGGGAACACTGAAGCTTTCTTT. This chain links TRBV6-5 with TRBJ1-1, with D hard to call. Per germline, CDR1 MNHEY and CDR2 SVGAGI. Trimming took off 6 bases at V and 1 base at J, with 12 bases between the two ends. The CDR3 runs 14 residues.

This clone was counted only a few times. This rearrangement joins TRBV30 to TRBJ2-3, with D possibly called TRBD1 or TRBD2 (5 bases each). Germline loops: CDR1 GTSNPN, CDR2 SVGIG (reference sequence). With 3 bases removed from V and 1 base from J, the gap between germline ends came to 17 bases. The CDR3 sequence is 16 residues long. The CDR3, as DNA: TGTGCCTGGAGCTCCTATGGGGGTATGGGCACAGATACGCAGTATTTT. As protein: CAWSSYGGMGTDTQYF.

V usage is TRBV6-6 and J usage is TRBJ2-1, with 8 bases lining up with TRBD2. With 4 bases clipped from V and 7 bases from J, the junction kept 9 bases outside the gene matches. The CDR3 loop spans 15 amino acids. Germline V lookup: CDR1 MNHNY, CDR2 SVGAGI (reference sequence). The DNA for the CDR3 is TGTGCCAGCAGTTCAGCAGCGGGAGAGAGGAATGAGCAGTTCTTC. Its translation is CASSSAAGERNEQFF.

J is TRBJ1-1 and V is TRBV6-5; no reliable D call. This CDR3 spans 12 amino acids. Trimming cost V 6 bases and J 4 bases, with 9 bases left between them. The germline gives CDR1 MNHEY, CDR2 SVGAGI. In nucleotides, the CDR3 is TGTGCCAGCAGCTCCACGTTCACTGAAGCTTTCTTT. Translating gives CASSSTFTEAFF.

This clone has more than one count but fewer than ten. In DNA form, the CDR3 reads TGTGCCAGCACTGAGATTCCAAACTATGGCTACACCTTC. Translating it yields CASTEIPNYGYTF. The chain is built from TRBV2 and TRBJ1-2; no clear D. The CDR3 is 13 residues long. CDR1 SNHLY and CDR2 FYNNEI come from the germline V gene. The V end lost 7 bases, the J end lost 2 bases, and 11 bases lay between the germline ends.

The rearrangement joins TRBV19 to TRBJ1-2, with a possible D match to TRBD1 (5 bases). V was shortened by 3 bases and J by 4 bases, with 18 bases between the two germline ends. Germline CDR1 reads LNHDA; CDR2 reads SQIVND (reference sequence). This CDR3 is 16 amino acids long. CDR3 amino acids: CASSIQRGSRGYGYTF. The CDR3 DNA reads as TGTGCCAGTAGTATTCAGCGGGGCTCCCGAGGCTATGGCTACACCTTC.